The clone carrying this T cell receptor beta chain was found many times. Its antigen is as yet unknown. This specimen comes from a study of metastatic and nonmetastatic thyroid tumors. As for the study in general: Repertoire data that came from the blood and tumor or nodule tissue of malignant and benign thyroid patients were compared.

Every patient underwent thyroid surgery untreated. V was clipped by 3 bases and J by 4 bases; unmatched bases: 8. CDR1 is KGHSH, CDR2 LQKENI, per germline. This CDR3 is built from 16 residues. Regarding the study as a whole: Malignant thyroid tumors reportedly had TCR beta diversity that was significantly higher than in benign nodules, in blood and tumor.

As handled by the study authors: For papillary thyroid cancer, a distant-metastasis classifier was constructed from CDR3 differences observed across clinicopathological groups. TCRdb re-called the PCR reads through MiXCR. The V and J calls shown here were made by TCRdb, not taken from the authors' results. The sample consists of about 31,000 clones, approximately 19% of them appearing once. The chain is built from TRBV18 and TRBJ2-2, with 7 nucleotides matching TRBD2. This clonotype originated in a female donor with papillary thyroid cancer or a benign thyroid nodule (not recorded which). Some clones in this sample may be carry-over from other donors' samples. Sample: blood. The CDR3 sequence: CASSPRPPGGTGELFF. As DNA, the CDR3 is TGTGCCAGCTCACCGAGGCCACCGGGGGGCACCGGGGAGCTGTTTTTT.